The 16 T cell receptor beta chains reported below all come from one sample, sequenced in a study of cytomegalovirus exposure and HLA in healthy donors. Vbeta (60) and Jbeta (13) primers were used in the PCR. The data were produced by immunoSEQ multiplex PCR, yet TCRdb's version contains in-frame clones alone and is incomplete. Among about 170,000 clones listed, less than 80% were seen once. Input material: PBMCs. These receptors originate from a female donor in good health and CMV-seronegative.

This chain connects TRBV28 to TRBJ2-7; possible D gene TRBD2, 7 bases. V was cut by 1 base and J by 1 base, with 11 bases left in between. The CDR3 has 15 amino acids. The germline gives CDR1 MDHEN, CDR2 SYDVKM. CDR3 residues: CASSLYGGRSYEQYF. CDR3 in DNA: TGTGCCAGCAGTTTATACGGGGGGCGTTCCTACGAGCAGTACTTC.

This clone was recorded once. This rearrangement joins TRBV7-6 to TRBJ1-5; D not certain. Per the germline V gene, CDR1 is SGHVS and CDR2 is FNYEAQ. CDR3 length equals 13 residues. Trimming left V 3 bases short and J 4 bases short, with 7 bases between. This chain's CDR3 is CASSFSDNQPQHF. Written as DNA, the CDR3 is TGTGCCAGCAGCTTCAGCGATAATCAGCCCCAGCATTTT. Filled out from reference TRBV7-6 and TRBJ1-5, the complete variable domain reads GAGVSQSPRYKVTKRGQDVALRCDPISGHVSLYWYRQALGQGPEFLTYFNYEAQQDKSGLPNDRFSAERPEGSISTLTIQRTEQRDSAMYRCASSFSDNQPQHFGDGTRLSIL.

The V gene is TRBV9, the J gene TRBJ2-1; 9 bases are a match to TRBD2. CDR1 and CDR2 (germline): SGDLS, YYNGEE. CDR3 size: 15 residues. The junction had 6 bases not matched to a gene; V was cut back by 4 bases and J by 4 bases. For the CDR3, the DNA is TGTGCCAGCAGCTCCCTAAGCGGGAGGTACAATGAGCAGTTCTTC. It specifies CASSSLSGRYNEQFF. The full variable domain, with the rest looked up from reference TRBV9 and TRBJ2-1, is DSGVTQTPKHLITATGQRVTLRCSPRSGDLSVYWYQQSLDQGLQFLIQYYNGEERAKGNILERFSAQQFPDLHSELNLSSLELGDSALYFCASSSLSGRYNEQFFGPGTRLTVL.

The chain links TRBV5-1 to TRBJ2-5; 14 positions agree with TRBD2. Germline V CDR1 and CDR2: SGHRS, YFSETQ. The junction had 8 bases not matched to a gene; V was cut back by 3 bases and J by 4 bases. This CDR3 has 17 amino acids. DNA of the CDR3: TGCGCCAGCAGCTCAATGGGGACTAGCGGGAGCTTAGAGACCCAGTACTTC. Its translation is CASSSMGTSGSLETQYF.

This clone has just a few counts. The CDR3 loop reads CASSQRRAQYF. The CDR3, as DNA: TGTGCCAGCAGCCAACGGAGGGCCCAGTACTTC. V is TRBV14 and J is TRBJ2-5, with TRBD2 as a possible D gene (6 bases). The CDR3 length is 11 residues. The V end was cut by 2 bases, the J end by 9 bases, with 7 bases between. Germline assignment: CDR1 SGHDN and CDR2 FVKESK.

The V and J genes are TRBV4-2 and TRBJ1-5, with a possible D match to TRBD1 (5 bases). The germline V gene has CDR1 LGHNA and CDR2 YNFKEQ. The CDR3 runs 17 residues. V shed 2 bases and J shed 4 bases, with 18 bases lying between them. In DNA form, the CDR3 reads TGTGCCAGCAGCCAAAAGGAGGGGCTTAGGGGTAATCAGCCCCAGCATTTT. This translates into CASSQKEGLRGNQPQHF.

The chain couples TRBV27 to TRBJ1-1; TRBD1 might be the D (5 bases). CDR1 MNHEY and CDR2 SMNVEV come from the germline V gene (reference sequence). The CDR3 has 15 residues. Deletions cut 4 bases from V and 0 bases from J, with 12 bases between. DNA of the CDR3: TGTGCCAGCAGTTCGGGACTGCTCTTGAACACTGAAGCTTTCTTT. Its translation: CASSSGLLLNTEAFF.

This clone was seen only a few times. CDR3 bases: TGTGCCAGCAGCCCGACTAGACCATATACGCAGTATTTT. It translates to CASSPTRPYTQYF. V and J are TRBV7-9 and TRBJ2-3, with D possibly being TRBD2 (6 bases). In germline, CDR1 is SEHNR, CDR2 FQNEAQ (reference sequence). The CDR3 consists of 13 residues. V was trimmed by 5 bases and J by 7 bases, leaving 13 bases between them.

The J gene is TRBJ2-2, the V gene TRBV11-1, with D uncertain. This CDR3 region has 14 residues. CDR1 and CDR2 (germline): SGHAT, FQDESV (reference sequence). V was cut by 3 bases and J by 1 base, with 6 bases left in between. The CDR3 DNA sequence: TGTGCCAGCAGCTTTATGCGGAACACCGGGGAGCTGTTTTTT. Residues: CASSFMRNTGELFF.

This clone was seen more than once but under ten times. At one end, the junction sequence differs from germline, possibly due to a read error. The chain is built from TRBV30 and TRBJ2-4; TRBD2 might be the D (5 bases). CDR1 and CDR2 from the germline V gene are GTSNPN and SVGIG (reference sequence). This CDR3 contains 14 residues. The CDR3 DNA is TGTGCCTGGAGTAGTCGGGGATCCAAAAACAGTCAGTACTTC. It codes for CAWSSRGSKNSQYF.

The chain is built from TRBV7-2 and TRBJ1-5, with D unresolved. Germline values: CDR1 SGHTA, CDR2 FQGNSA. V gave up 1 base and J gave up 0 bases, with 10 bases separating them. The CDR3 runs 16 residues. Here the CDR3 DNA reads TGTGCCAGCAGCTTAGGGGGAGGATATAGCAATCAGCCCCAGCATTTT. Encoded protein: CASSLGGGYSNQPQHF.

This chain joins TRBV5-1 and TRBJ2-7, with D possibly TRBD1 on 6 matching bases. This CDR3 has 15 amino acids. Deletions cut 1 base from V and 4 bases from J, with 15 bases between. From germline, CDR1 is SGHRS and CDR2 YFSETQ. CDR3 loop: CASSLMTGAYYEQYF. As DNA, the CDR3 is TGCGCCAGCAGCTTGATGACAGGAGCTTATTACGAGCAGTACTTC.

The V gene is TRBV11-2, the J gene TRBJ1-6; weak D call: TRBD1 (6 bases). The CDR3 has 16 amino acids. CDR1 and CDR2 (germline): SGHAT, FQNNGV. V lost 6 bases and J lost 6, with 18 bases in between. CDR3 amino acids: CASRPRQALGNSPLHF. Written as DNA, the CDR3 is TGTGCCAGCAGACCAAGACAGGCTCTCGGTAATTCACCCCTCCACTTT.

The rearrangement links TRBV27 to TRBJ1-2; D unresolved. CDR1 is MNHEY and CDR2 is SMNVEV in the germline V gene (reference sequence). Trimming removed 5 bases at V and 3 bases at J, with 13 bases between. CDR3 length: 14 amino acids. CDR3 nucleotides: TGTGCCAGCAGTCCCCGCGCAGGATACTATGGCTACACCTTC. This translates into CASSPRAGYYGYTF.

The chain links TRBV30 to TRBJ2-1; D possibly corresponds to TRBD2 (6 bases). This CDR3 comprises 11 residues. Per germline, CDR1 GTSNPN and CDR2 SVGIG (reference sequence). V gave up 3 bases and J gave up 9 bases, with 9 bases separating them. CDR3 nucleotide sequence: TGTGCCTGGAGACTCGGGGGTGAGCAGTTCTTC. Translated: CAWRLGGEQFF.

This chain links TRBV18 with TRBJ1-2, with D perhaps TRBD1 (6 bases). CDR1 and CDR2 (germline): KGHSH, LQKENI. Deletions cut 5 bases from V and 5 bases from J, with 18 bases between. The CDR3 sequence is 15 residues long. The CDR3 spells CASSIQAGTTYGYTF. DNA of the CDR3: TGTGCCAGCTCAATTCAGGCCGGGACAACTTATGGCTACACCTTC.